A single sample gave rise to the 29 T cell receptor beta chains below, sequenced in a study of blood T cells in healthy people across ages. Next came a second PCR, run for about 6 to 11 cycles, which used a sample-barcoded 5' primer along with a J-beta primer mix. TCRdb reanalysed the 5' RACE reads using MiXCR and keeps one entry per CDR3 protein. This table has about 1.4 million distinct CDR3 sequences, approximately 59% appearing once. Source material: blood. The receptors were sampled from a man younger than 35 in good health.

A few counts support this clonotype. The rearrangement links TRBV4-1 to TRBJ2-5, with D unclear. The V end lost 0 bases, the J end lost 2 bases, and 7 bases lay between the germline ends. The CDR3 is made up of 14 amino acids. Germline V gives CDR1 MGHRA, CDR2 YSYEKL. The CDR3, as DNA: TGCGCCAGCAGCCAAGATGAACAGCAAGAGACCCAGTACTTC. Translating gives CASSQDEQQETQYF.

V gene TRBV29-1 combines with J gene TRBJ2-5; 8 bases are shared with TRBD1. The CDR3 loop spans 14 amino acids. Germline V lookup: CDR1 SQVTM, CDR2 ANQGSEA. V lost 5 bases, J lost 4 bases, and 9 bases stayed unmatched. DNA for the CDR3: TGCAGCGTTTCTGGGGCAGGGGGCGGAGAGACCCAGTACTTC. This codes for CSVSGAGGGETQYF.

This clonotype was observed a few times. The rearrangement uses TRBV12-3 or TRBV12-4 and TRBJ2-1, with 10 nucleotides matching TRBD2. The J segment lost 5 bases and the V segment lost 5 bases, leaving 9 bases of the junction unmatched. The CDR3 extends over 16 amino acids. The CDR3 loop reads CASSITFSGGHNEQFF. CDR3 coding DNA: TGTGCCAGCAGTATCACCTTTAGCGGGGGGCACAATGAGCAGTTCTTC.

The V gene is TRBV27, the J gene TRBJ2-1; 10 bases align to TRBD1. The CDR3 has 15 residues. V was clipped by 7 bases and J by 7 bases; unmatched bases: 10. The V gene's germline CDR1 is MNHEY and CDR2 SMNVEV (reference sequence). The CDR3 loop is CASKGTGAGLNEQFF. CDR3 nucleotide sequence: TGTGCCAGCAAAGGGACAGGGGCGGGTTTGAATGAGCAGTTCTTC.

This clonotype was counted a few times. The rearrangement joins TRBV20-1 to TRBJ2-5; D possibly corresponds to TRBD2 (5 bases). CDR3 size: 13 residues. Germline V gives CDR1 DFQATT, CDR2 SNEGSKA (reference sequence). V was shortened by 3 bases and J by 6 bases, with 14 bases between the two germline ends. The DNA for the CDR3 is TGCAGTGCTAGTAATTTAGCGAGACAGACCCAGTACTTC. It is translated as CSASNLARQTQYF.

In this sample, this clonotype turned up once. CDR3 sequence reads: CSVAGTGTTNEKLFF. CDR3 in DNA: TGCAGCGTTGCCGGGACGGGGACAACTAATGAAAAACTGTTTTTT. The genes are TRBV29-1 and TRBJ1-4, with D maybe TRBD1 (5 bases). Deletions cut 4 bases from V and 0 bases from J, with 12 bases between. Germline CDR1 SQVTM, CDR2 ANQGSEA. This CDR3 has 15 residues.

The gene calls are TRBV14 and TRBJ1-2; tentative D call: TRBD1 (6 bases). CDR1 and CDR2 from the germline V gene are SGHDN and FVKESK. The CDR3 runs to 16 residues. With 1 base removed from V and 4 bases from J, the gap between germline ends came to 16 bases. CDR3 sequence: CASSQVAGATLYGYTF. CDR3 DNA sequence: TGTGCCAGCAGCCAAGTGGCGGGGGCCACTCTCTATGGCTACACCTTC. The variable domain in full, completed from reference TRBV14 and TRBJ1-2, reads EAGVTQFPSHSVIEKGQTVTLRCDPISGHDNLYWYRRVMGKEIKFLLHFVKESKQDESGMPNNRFLAERTGGTYSTLKVQPAELEDSGVYFCASSQVAGATLYGYTFGSGTRLTVV.

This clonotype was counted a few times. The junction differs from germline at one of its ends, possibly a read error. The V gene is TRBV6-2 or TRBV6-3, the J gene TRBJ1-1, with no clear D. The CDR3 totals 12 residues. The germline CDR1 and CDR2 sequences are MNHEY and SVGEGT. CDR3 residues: CASSHQNTEAFF. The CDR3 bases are TGCGCCAGCAGCCACCAGAACACTGAAGCTTTCTTT.

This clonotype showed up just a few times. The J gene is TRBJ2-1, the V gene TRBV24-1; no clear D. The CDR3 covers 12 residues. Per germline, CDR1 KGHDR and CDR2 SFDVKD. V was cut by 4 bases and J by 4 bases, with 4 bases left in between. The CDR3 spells CATSDQYNEQFF. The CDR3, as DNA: TGTGCCACCAGTGACCAATACAATGAGCAGTTCTTC.

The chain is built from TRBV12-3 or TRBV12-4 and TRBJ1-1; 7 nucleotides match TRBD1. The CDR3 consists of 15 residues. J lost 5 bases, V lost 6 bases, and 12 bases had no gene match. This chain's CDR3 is CASSPGDRDQTEAFF. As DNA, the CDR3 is TGTGCCAGCAGCCCGGGAGACAGGGATCAAACTGAAGCTTTCTTT.

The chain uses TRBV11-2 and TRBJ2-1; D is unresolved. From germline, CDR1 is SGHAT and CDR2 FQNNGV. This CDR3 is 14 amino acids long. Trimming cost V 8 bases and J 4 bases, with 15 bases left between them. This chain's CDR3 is CASLPTPPYNEQFF. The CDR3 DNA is TGTGCCAGCCTCCCGACCCCCCCTTACAATGAGCAGTTCTTC.

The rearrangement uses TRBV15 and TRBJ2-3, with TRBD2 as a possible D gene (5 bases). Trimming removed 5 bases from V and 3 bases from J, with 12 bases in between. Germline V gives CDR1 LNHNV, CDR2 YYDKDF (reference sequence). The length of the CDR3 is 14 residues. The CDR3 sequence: CATSRGPRTDTQYF. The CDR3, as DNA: TGTGCCACCAGCCGCGGGCCTCGTACAGATACGCAGTATTTT.

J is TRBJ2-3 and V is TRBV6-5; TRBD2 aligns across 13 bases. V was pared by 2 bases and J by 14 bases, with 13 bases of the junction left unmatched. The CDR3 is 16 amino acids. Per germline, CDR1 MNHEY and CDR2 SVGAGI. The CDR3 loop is CASSYAGGTSGIPLYF. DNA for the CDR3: TGTGCCAGCAGTTACGCAGGTGGGACTAGCGGGATTCCCCTGTATTTT.

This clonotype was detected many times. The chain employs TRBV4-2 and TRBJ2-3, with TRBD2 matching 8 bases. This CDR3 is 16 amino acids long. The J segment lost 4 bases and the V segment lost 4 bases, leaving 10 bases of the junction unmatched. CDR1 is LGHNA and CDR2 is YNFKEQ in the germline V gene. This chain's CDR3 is CASSPSAGGAADTQYF. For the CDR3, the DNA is TGTGCCAGCAGCCCGAGCGCCGGGGGGGCAGCAGATACGCAGTATTTT.

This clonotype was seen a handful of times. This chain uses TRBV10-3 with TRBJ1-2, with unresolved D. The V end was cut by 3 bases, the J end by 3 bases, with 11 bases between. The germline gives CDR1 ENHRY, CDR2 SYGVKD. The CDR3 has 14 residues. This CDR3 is CAISEEEGDYGYTF. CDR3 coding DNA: TGTGCCATCAGTGAAGAGGAGGGAGACTATGGCTACACCTTC.

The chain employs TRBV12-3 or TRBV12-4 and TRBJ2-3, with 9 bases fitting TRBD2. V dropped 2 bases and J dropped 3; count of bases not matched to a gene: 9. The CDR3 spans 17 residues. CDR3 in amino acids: CASSLSGREGLTDTQYF. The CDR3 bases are TGTGCCAGCAGTTTATCCGGGCGGGAGGGCCTAACAGATACGCAGTATTTT.

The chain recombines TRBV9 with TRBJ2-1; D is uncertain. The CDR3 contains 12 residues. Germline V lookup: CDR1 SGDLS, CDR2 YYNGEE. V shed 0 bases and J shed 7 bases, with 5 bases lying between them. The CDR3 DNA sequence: TGTGCCAGCAGCGTAGGATGTAATGAGCAGTTCTTC. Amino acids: CASSVGCNEQFF.

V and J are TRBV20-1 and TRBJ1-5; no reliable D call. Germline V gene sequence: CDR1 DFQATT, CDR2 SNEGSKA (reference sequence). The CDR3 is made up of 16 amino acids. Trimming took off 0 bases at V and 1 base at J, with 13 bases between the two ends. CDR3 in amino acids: CSARDDPWVSNQPQHF. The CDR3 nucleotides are TGCAGTGCTAGAGATGATCCTTGGGTCAGCAATCAGCCCCAGCATTTT.

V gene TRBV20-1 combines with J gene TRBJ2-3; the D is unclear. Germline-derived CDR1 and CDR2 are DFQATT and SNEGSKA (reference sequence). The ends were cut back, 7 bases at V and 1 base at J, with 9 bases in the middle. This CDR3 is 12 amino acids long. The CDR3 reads CSVTKGTDTQYF. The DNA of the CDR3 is TGCAGTGTCACTAAGGGCACAGATACGCAGTATTTT.

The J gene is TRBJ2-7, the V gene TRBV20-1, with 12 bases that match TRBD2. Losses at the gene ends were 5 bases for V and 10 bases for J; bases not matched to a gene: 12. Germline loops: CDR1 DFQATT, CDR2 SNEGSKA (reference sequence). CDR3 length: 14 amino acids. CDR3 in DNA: TGCAGTGCTGTCGTCCTAGCGGGGGGGCCTATTCAGTACTTC. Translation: CSAVVLAGGPIQYF.

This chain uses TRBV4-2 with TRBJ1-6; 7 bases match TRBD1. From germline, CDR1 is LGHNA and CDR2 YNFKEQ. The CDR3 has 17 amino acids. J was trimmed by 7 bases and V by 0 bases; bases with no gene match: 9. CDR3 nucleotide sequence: TGTGCCAGCAGCCAAGATCGAAGTGACAGGGCGAATTCACCCCTCCACTTT. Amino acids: CASSQDRSDRANSPLHF.

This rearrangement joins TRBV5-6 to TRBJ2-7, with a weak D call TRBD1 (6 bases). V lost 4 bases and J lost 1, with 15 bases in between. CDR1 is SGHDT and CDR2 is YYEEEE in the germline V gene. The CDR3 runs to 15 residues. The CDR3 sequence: CASSPELGASYEQYF. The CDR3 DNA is TGTGCCAGCAGCCCAGAATTGGGGGCTTCCTACGAGCAGTACTTC.

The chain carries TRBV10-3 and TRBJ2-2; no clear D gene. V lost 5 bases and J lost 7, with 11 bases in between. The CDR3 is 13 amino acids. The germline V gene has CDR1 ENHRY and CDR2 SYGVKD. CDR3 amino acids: CAISQAHDGELFF. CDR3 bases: TGTGCCATCAGTCAGGCCCACGACGGGGAGCTGTTTTTT.

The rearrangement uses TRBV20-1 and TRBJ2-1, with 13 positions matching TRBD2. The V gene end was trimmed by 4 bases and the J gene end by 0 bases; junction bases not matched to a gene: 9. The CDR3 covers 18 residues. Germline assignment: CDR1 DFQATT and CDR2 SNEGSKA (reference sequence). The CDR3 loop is CSATTPGLAGYSYNEQFF. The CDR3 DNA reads TGCAGTGCTACAACCCCGGGACTAGCGGGGTACTCCTACAATGAGCAGTTCTTC.

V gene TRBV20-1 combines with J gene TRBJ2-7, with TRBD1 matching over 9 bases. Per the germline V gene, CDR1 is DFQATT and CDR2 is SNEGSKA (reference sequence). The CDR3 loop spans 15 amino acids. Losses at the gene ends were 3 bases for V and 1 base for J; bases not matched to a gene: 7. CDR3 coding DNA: TGCAGTGCTAGTTATCCGGGACAGGGATCCTACGAGCAGTACTTC. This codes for CSASYPGQGSYEQYF.

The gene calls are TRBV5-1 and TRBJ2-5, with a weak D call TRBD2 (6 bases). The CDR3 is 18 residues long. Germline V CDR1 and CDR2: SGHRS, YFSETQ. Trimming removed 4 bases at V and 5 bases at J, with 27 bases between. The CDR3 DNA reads TGCGCCAGCAGCCAGATTTTCCTGGGACCAGCGGGCTGGGAGACCCAGTACTTC. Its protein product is CASSQIFLGPAGWETQYF.

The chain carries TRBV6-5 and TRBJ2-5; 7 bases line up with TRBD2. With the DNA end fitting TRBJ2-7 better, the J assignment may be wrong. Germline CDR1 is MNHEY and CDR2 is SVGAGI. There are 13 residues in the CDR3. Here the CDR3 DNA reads TGTGCCAGTGGGGAGGGAGTTGTCTACGAGCAGTACTTC. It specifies CASGEGVVYEQYF.

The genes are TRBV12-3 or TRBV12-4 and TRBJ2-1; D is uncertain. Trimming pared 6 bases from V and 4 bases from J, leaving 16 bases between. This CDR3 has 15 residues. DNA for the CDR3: TGTGCCAGCAGCTTTTTGATGGTGAGGTACAATGAGCAGTTCTTC. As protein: CASSFLMVRYNEQFF.

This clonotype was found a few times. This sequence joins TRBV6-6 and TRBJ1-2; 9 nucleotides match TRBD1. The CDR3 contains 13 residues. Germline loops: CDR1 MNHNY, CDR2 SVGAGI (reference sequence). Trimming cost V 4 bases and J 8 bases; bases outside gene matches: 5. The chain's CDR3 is CASSFGTGLGYTF. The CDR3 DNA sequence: TGTGCCAGCAGTTTTGGGACAGGGTTAGGCTACACCTTC.